This TCR beta chain appears in the sequencing data of a study of radiotherapy plus CTLA-4 blockade in lung cancer. This CDR3 is 14 amino acids long. Germline V CDR1 and CDR2: SGDLS, YYNGEE. V was cut by 0 bases and J by 1 base, with 5 bases left in between. Sequencing used immunoSEQ multiplex PCR; TCRdb keeps in-frame clones, though not all of them. The sample carries 95,000 to 150,000 clones, 90% recorded once. CTLA-4 blockade with ipilimumab, together with focal radiation, was given to patients with chemo-refractory metastatic non-small-cell lung cancer. In regard to this clone: The antigen is not known. Other DNA sequences within the sample encode an identical CDR3.

Regarding the study as a whole: The best predictor of response was reported to be early blood T cell clone dynamics, with interferon-beta. After treatment with radiotherapy plus ipilimumab, TCR clones that came from the tumor expanded in blood.

The sequence was obtained from a human donor with non-small cell lung cancer that progressed on radiotherapy plus ipilimumab. Specimen: peripheral blood, collected from a patient treated with radiotherapy plus ipilimumab. The chain links TRBV9 to TRBJ2-1; D not certain. The CDR3 DNA sequence: TGTGCCAGCAGCGTAGCTGGTTCCTACAATGAGCAGTTCTTC. Amino acids: CASSVAGSYNEQFF. The variable domain in full, with the rest retrieved from reference TRBV9 and TRBJ2-1, is DSGVTQTPKHLITATGQRVTLRCSPRSGDLSVYWYQQSLDQGLQFLIQYYNGEERAKGNILERFSAQQFPDLHSELNLSSLELGDSALYFCASSVAGSYNEQFFGPGTRLTVL.